A single sample gave rise to the 9 T cell receptor beta chains below, sequenced in a study of T cells in Graves' hyperthyroidism and ophthalmopathy. RNA transcripts served as the template for amplifying TCR beta CDR3 regions. RT-PCR in the first round (using the HTBI primer set) targeted the TCR CDR3. A single record per CDR3 protein comes from TCRdb applying MiXCR to the multiplex PCR reads. The profile shows 550,000 to 600,000 distinct CDR3 sequences, 40% to 55% of them singletons. The specimen was peripheral blood or thyroid tissue (not recorded which). Receptors were obtained from an adult woman with Graves' disease, either hyperthyroidism or ophthalmopathy (not recorded which).

This clonotype was counted at least ten times. This chain joins TRBV5-1 and TRBJ2-7, with 7 bases identical to TRBD1. Germline V CDR1 and CDR2: SGHRS, YFSETQ. V lost 0 bases and J lost 5; bases outside the gene matches: 11. CDR3 size: 16 residues. The CDR3 DNA is TGCGCCAGCAGCTTGGACCCTACAGGGGTTTTCGACGAGCAGTACTTC. It translates to CASSLDPTGVFDEQYF. The full variable domain, its missing parts supplied by reference TRBV5-1 and TRBJ2-7, is KAGVTQTPRYLIKTRGQQVTLSCSPISGHRSVSWYQQTPGQGLQFLFEYFSETQRNKGNFPGRFSGRQFSNSRSEMNVSTLELGDSALYLCASSLDPTGVFDEQYFGPGTRLTVT.

J is TRBJ2-1 and V is TRBV20-1; 10 nucleotides agree with TRBD1. Germline values: CDR1 DFQATT, CDR2 SNEGSKA (reference sequence). The CDR3 length is 14 residues. J was trimmed by 4 bases and V by 3 bases; bases with no gene match: 3. CDR3 in amino acids: CSASGQGVYNEQFF. The CDR3 region has the DNA TGCAGTGCTAGTGGACAGGGGGTTTACAATGAGCAGTTCTTC.

The gene calls are TRBV2 and TRBJ1-2, with 7 bases fitting TRBD1. With V trimmed by 0 bases and J by 7 bases, 2 bases remained unmatched. The CDR3 has 13 residues. CDR1 is SNHLY and CDR2 is FYNNEI in the germline V gene. The CDR3 bases are TGTGCCAGCAGTGAAGCACACAGGGGTGGCTACACCTTC. Protein: CASSEAHRGGYTF.

This chain joins TRBV15 and TRBJ1-5; unclear D gene. V was cut by 6 bases and J by 5 bases, with 8 bases left in between. The length of the CDR3 is 12 residues. Germline CDR1 LNHNV, CDR2 YYDKDF (reference sequence). The CDR3 spells CATRQGYQPQHF. CDR3 DNA: TGTGCCACCAGGCAAGGGTATCAGCCCCAGCATTTT.

This clonotype appeared many times. The V gene is TRBV7-9, the J gene TRBJ2-6; no firm D call. This CDR3 spans 15 amino acids. In germline, CDR1 is SEHNR, CDR2 FQNEAQ (reference sequence). V lost 1 base to trimming and J lost 1 base, with 5 bases between them. The CDR3 protein is CASSLVESGANVLTF. The CDR3 coding sequence is TGTGCCAGCAGCTTAGTTGAGTCTGGGGCCAACGTCCTGACTTTC.

This clonotype has more than one count but fewer than ten. This rearrangement joins TRBV29-1 to TRBJ2-7, with 7 positions matching TRBD2. Trimming cost V 0 bases and J 5 bases; bases outside gene matches: 1. The germline V gene encodes CDR1 SQVTM and CDR2 ANQGSEA. The CDR3 consists of 12 residues. The CDR3, as DNA: TGCAGCGTTGAAGATCGGGAGGACGAGCAGTACTTC. Translation gives CSVEDREDEQYF.

The chain uses TRBV7-9 and TRBJ1-4, with 8 bases matching TRBD1. This CDR3 is built from 17 residues. Germline V CDR1 and CDR2: SEHNR, FQNEAQ (reference sequence). The J segment lost 0 bases and the V segment lost 5 bases, leaving 8 bases of the junction unmatched. The CDR3, as DNA: TGTGCCAGCAGCGAGGGACAGGACTCCGCAACTAATGAAAAACTGTTTTTT. Translating it yields CASSEGQDSATNEKLFF.

CDR3 nucleotide sequence: TGCGCCAGCAGCTTGGGACTAGCGGGAAGCACAGATACGCAGTATTTT. Translating gives CASSLGLAGSTDTQYF. The chain combines TRBV5-1 with TRBJ2-3; 11 nucleotides line up with TRBD2. Unmatched junction bases numbered 0, after V lost 0 bases and J lost 0 bases. Germline V lookup: CDR1 SGHRS, CDR2 YFSETQ. This CDR3 has 16 amino acids.

At least ten counts were recorded for this clonotype. Compared with germline, one end of the junction differs, possibly owing to a read error. V is TRBV5-1 and J is TRBJ1-1; the D gene is possibly TRBD1 (6 bases). Germline V lookup: CDR1 SGHRS, CDR2 YFSETQ. The CDR3 is made up of 13 amino acids. The CDR3 loop is CASSLQGGTEAFF. The CDR3 nucleotides are TGTGCCAGCAGCTTACAGGGAGGCACTGAAGCTTTCTTT.